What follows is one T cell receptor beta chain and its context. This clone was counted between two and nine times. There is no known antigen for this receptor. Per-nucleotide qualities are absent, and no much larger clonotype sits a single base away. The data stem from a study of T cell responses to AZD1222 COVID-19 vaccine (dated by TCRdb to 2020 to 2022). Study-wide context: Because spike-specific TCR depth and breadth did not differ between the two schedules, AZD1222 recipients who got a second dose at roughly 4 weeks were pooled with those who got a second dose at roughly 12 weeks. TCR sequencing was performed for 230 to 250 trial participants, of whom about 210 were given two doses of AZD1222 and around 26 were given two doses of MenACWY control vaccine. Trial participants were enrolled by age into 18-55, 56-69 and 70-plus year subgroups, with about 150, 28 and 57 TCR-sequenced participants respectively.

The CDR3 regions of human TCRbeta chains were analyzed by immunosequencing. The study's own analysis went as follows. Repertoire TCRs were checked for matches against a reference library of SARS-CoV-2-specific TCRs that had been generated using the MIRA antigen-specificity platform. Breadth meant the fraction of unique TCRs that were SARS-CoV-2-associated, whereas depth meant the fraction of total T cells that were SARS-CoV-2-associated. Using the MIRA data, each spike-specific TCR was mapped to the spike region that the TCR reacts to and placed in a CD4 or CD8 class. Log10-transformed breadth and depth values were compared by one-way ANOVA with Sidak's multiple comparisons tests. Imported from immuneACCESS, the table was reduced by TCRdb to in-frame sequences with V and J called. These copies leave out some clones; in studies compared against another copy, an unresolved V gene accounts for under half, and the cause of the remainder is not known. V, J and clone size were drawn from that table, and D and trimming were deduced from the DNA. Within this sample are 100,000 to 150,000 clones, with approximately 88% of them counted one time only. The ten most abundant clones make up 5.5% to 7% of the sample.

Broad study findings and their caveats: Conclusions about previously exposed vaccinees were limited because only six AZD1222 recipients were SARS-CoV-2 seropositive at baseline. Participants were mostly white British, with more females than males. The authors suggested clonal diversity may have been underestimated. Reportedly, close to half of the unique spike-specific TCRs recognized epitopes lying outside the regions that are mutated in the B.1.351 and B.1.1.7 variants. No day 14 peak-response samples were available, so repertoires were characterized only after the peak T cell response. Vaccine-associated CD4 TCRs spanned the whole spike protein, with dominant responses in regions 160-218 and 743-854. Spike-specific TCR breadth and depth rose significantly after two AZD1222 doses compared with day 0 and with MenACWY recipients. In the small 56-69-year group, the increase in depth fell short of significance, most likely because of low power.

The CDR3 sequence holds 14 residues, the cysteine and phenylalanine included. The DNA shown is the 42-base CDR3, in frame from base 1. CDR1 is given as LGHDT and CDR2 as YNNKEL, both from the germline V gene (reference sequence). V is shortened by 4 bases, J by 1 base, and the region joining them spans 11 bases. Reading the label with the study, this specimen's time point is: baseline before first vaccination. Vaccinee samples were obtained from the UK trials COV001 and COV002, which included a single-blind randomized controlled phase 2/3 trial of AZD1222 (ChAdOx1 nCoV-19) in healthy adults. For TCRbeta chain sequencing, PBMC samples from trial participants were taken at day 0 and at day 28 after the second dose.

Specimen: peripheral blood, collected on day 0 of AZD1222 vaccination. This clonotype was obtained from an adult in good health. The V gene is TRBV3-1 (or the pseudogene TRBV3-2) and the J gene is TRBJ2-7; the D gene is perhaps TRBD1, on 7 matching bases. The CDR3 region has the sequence CASSRQGGSYEQYF. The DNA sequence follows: TGTGCCAGCAGCCGGCAGGGGGGTTCCTACGAGCAGTACTTC.